Detailed here is one T cell receptor (beta chain). Its antigen is still unknown. No per-base quality is available; no much larger clone lies one base away. The collaborating institutions used their own protocols to collect whole blood in K2EDTA tubes. For TCRbeta analysis, collaborators shipped samples in one of three forms: frozen whole blood, isolated PBMCs, or DNA extracted from either of those sample types. The immunoSEQ Assay, a bias-controlled multiplex PCR, was used to amplify TCRbeta CDR3 regions from genomic DNA. In the paper's pipeline: The number of nucleated cells in each sample was estimated by amplification of reference gene primers within the assay. To quantify the absolute abundance of each unique TCRbeta CDR3 rearrangement, sequence reads were collapsed and filtered. For each sample, productive Simpson clonality was calculated as the square root of Simpson's diversity index across productive rearrangements. Not all clones reach the TCRdb copy of this immuneACCESS table, which keeps in-frame sequences only. Checked studies attribute under half of the gap to unresolved V genes and leave the rest unexplained. Clone size and V and J calls were adopted from that table, with D and trimming inferred from the DNA. This sample comprises about 280,000 clones, roughly 90% of them detected only once. About 8.5% of the sample lies in the top ten.

This entry comes from a study of blood T cell repertoires in COVID-19 (dated by TCRdb to 2019 to 2021). About the full investigation: Collaborator samples came from the United States, Italy and Spain and covered acute and convalescent phases of COVID-19. The repertoires were made available in a free public database intended to serve as a resource for research on the immune response to SARS-CoV-2. The samples were drawn from the first 160 participants of the ongoing ImmuneRACE study and from 1,254 subjects provided by 6 global collaborators. The sample metadata nearly always contained a de-identified subject ID, COVID-19 status, age in years and sex. HLA class I and class II types, where available, came from metadata supplied by the sample provider rather than from assay-based typing. Deeply sampled blood TCRbeta repertoires from subjects exposed to, actively infected with, or recovered from COVID-19 were included in the dataset. The material from the prospective study consisted of cDNA or gDNA derived from T cells, B-cell-depleted T cells, or PBMCs. Findings and caveats that apply to the study as a whole: Clinical and demographic metadata were provided uncurated, with the amount varying by source and participant.

This receptor was identified in a man younger than 35 with active or convalescent COVID-19. Sequencing input: peripheral blood.

The CDR3 protein: CAISESPGGGYEQYF. The nucleotide sequence reads TGTGCCATCAGTGAGTCGCCGGGTGGTGGCTACGAGCAGTACTTC. The rearrangement combines TRBV10-3 with TRBJ2-7, with an unclear D gene assignment. The germline V gene provides CDR1 ENHRY and CDR2 SYGVKD. The V and J ends are trimmed by 0 bases and 3 bases, leaving 12 bases between them. The CDR3 covers 15 residues, taking in both the cysteine and the phenylalanine. Of all the DNA, just the CDR3 is kept, 45 bases in frame from base 1.